The T cell receptor beta chain described here comes from a study of blood T cell repertoires in COVID-19. Looking at the study overall: COVID-19 samples from acute and convalescent phases originated in the United States, Italy and Spain.

Profiled with immunoSEQ multiplex PCR; TCRdb holds only in-frame clones, not every one. In the table there are a few hundred thousand clones, roughly 88% of which are singletons. V lost 6 bases to trimming and J lost 5 bases; unmatched junction nucleotides: 6. The CDR3 is 15 residues long. CDR1 MDHEN and CDR2 SYDVKM come from the germline V gene. The sequenced sample was peripheral blood. V and J are TRBV28 and TRBJ2-1; 11 nucleotides agree with TRBD2. The clonotype was recovered from a woman aged 25 to 39 who had recovered from COVID-19. CDR3 bases: TGTGCCAGCAGCCCGACTAGCGGGGCGCACAATGAGCAGTTCTTC. It translates to CASSPTSGAHNEQFF. The whole variable domain, filled in from reference TRBV28 and TRBJ2-1, reads DVKVTQSSRYLVKRTGEKVFLECVQDMDHENMFWYRQDPGLGLRLIYFSYDVKMKEKGDIPEGYSVSREKKERFSLILESASTNQTSMYLCASSPTSGAHNEQFFGPGTRLTVL.